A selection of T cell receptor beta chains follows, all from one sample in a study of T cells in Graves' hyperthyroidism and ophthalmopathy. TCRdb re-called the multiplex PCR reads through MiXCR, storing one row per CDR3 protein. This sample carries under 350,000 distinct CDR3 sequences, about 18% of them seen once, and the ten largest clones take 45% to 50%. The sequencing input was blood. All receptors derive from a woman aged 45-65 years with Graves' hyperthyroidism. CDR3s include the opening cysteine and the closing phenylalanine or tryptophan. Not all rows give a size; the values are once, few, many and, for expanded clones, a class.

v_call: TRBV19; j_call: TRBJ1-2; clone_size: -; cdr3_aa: CASSIGPSYGYTF
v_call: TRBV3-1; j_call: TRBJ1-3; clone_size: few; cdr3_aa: CASSQVAGNTIYF
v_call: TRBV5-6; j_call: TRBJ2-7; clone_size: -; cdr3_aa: CASSITGLAGVEQYF
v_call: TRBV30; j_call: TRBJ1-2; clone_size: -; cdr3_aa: CAWSVPGDGYTF
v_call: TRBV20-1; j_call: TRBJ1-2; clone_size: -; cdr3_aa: CSVRDATGYGYTF
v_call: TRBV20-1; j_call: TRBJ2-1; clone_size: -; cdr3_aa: CSAKGTSGYNEQFF
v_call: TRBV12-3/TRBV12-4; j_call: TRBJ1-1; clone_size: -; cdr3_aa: CASSLTSYGVITEAFF
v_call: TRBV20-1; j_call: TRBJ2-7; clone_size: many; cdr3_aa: CSALLSAASVYEQYF
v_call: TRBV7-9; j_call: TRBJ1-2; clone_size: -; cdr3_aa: CASSLAKGEEGYTF
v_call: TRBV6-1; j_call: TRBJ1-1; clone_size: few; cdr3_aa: CASSLAEAWNTEAFF
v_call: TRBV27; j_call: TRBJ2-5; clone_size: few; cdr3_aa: CASSLLAGGGRETQYF
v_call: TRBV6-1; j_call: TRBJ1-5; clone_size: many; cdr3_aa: CASSGAGTSNQPQHF
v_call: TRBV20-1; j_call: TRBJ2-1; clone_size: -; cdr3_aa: CSARDIRTSGVGEQFF
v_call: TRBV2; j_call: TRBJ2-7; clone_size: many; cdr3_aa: CASSSDRASSYEQYF